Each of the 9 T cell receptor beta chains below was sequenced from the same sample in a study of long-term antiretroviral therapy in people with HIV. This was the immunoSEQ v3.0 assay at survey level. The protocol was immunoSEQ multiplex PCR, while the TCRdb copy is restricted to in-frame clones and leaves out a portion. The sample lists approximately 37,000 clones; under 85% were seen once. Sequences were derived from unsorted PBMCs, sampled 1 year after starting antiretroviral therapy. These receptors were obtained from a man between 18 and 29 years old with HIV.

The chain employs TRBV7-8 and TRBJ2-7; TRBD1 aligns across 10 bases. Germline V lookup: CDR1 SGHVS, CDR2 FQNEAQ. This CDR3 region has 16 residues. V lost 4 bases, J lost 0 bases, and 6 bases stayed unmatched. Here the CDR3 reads CASSSRTGGSSYEQYF. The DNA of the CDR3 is TGTGCCAGCAGCTCTCGGACAGGGGGAAGCTCCTACGAGCAGTACTTC.

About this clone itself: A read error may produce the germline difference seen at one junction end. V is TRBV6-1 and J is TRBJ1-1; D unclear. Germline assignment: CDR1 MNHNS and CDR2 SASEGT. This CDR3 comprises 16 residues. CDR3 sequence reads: CAGSEVRVWMNTEAFF. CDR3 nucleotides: TGTGCCGGCAGTGAAGTGAGGGTGTGGATGAACACTGAAGCTTTCTTT.

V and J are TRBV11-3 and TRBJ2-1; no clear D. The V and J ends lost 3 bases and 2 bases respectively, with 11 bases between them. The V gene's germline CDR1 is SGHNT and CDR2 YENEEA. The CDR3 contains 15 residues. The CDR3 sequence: CASSLSYGPYNEQFF. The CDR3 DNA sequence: TGTGCCAGCAGCTTGTCCTACGGACCCTACAATGAGCAGTTCTTC. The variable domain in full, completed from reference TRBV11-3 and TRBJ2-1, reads EAGVVQSPRYKIIEKKQPVAFWCNPISGHNTLYWYLQNLGQGPELLIRYENEEAVDDSQLPKDRFSAERLKGVDSTLKIQPAELGDSAVYLCASSLSYGPYNEQFFGPGTRLTVL.

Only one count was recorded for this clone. The CDR3 DNA sequence: TGCGCCAGCAGTGCTGGGGGCGAGCAGTACTTC. It encodes CASSAGGEQYF. The rearrangement uses TRBV10-1 and TRBJ2-7; the D call may be TRBD1 or TRBD2 (5 bases each). This CDR3 is built from 11 residues. The V end lost 4 bases, the J end lost 6 bases, and 7 bases lay between the germline ends. Germline CDR1 reads WNHNN; CDR2 reads SYGVQD (reference sequence).

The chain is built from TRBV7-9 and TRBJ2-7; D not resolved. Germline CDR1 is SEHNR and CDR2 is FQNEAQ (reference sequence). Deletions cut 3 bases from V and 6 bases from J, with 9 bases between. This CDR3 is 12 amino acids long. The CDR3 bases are TGTGCCAGCAGCTTGGGTAACGGCGAGCAGTACTTC. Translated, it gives CASSLGNGEQYF.

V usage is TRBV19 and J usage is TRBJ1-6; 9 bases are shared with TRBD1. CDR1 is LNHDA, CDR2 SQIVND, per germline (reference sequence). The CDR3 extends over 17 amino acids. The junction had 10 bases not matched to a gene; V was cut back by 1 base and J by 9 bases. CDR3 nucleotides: TGTGCCAGTAGTATAGGGGAGGACAGGGGCGATTTTTCACCCCTCCACTTT. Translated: CASSIGEDRGDFSPLHF.

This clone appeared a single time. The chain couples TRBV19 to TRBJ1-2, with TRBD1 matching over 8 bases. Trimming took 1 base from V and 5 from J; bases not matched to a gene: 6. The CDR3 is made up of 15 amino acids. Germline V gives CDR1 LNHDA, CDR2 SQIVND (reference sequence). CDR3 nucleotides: TGTGCCAGTAGTATAGCCGGGGACAGGAGATATGGCTACACCTTC. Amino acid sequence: CASSIAGDRRYGYTF. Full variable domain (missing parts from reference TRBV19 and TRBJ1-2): DGGITQSPKYLFRKEGQNVTLSCEQNLNHDAMYWYRQDPGQGLRLIYYSQIVNDFQKGDIAEGYSVSREKKESFPLTVTSAQKNPTAFYLCASSIAGDRRYGYTFGSGTRLTVV.

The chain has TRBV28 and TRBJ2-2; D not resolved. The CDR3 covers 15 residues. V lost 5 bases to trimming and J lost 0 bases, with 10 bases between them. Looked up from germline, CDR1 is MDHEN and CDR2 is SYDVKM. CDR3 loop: CASSKRLTNTGELFF. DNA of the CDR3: TGTGCCAGCAGTAAGAGGCTTACGAACACCGGGGAGCTGTTTTTT. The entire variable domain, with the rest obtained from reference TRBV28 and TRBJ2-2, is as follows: DVKVTQSSRYLVKRTGEKVFLECVQDMDHENMFWYRQDPGLGLRLIYFSYDVKMKEKGDIPEGYSVSREKKERFSLILESASTNQTSMYLCASSKRLTNTGELFFGEGSRLTVL.

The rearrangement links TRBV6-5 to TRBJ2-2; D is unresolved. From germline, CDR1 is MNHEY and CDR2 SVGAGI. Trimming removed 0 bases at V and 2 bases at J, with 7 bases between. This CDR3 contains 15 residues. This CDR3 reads CASSYSTGNTGELFF. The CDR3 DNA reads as TGTGCCAGCAGTTACTCGACGGGTAACACCGGGGAGCTGTTTTTT.